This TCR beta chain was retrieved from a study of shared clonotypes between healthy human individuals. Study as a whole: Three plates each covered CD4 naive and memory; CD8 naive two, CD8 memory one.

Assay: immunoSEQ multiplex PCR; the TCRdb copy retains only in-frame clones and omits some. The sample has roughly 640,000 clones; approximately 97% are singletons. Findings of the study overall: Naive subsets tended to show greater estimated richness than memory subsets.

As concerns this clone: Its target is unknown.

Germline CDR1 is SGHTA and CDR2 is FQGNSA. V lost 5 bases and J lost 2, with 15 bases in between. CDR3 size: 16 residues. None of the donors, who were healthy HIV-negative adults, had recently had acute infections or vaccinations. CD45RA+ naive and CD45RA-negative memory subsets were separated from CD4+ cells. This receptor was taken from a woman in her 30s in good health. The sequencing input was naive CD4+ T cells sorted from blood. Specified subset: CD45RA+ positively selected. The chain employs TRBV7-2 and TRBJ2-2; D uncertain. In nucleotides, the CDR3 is TGTGCCAGCAGCGACCAGCCTCACACAAACACCGGGGAGCTGTTTTTT. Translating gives CASSDQPHTNTGELFF.